The entry below gives a single T cell receptor beta chain sequence along with its context. In the original processing: Amplification of reference gene primers was used by the study to estimate nucleated cell counts. Repertoires were generated with immunoSEQ multiplex PCR, while TCRdb's copy carries only in-frame clones and drops some. Clone size and the V and J calls come from that table; the DNA yielded D and trimming. The sample shows hundreds of thousands of clones, 83% of them seen only once. CDR1 is SNHLY and CDR2 is FYNNEI in the germline V gene. The CDR3 length is 17 residues. J gave up 0 bases and V 7 bases, and 8 bases lay outside the gene matches. These data come from a study of blood T cell repertoires in COVID-19. Study-level background: Spain, Italy and the United States supplied samples that represented acute and convalescent COVID-19.

Sequenced: peripheral blood. This clonotype was obtained from a man older than 75 with acute or convalescent COVID-19. The genes are TRBV2 and TRBJ2-1; TRBD2 agrees at 11 bases. In DNA, the CDR3 is TGTGCCAGCACATCACTAGCGGGAGACCCCTCCTACAATGAGCAGTTCTTC. Protein sequence: CASTSLAGDPSYNEQFF.